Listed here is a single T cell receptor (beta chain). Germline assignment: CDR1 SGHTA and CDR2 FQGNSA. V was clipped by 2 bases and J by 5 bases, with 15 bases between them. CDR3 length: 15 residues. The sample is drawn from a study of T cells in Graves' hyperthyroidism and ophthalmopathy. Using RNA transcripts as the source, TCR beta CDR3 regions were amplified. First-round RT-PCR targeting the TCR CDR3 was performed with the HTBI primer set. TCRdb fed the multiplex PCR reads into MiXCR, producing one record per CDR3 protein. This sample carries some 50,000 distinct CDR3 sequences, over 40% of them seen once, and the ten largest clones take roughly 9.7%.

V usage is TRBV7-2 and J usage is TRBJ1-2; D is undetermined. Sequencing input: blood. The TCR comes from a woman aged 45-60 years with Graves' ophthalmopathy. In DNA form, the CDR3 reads TGTGCCAGCAGCTTAACTAGCGGGGTGATGTATGGCTACACCTTC. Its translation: CASSLTSGVMYGYTF.